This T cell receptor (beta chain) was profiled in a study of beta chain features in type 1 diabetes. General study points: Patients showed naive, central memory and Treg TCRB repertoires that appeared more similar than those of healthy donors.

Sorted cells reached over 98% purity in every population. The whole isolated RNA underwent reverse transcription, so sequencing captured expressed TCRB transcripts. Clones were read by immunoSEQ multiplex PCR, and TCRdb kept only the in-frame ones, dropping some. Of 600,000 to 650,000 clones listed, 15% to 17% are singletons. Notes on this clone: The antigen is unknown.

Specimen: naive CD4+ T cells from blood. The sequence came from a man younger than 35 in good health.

The CDR3 DNA reads TGTGCCAGCAGCTTGGTTGGGGCCTCCTATAATTCACCCCTCCACTTT. It translates to CASSLVGASYNSPLHF. The rearrangement uses TRBV5-6 and TRBJ1-6, with D possibly being TRBD1 (5 bases). The germline CDR1 and CDR2 sequences are SGHDT and YYEEEE. The CDR3 has 16 amino acids. Trimming shortened V by 0 bases and J by 0 bases, and 7 bases separated the two germline ends.